Shown below are 9 T cell receptor beta chains from a single sample sequenced in a study of OX40 agonist ivuxolimab in advanced cancers. The repertoire was sequenced with immunoSEQ multiplex PCR; TCRdb's copy has only in-frame clones and lacks some. Of over 80,000 clones in the sample, less than 90% were seen once. Sample: CD4+ or CD8+ T cells sorted from blood, taken in a trial of the OX40 agonist ivuxolimab. Receptors originate from an adult with an advanced solid tumor such as melanoma, head and neck, liver or kidney cancer.

The V and J genes are TRBV18 and TRBJ1-1, with D hard to call. Germline assignment: CDR1 KGHSH and CDR2 LQKENI. V dropped 2 bases and J dropped 6 bases, with 7 bases sitting between them. The length of the CDR3 is 12 residues. The DNA of the CDR3 is TGTGCCAGCTCACCAGGGAAGGCTGAAGCTTTCTTT. It is translated as CASSPGKAEAFF.

The V and J genes are TRBV4-2 and TRBJ1-5; perhaps TRBD1 as D (5 bases). Germline CDR1 and CDR2: LGHNA and YNFKEQ. Between the trimmed V and J ends, which lost 0 bases and 8 bases, there was a span of 14 bases. There are 15 residues in the CDR3. Here the CDR3 reads CASSQDHARGEPQHF. Written as DNA, the CDR3 is TGTGCCAGCAGCCAAGATCACGCACGGGGGGAGCCCCAGCATTTT.

The J gene is TRBJ1-2, the V gene TRBV7-6; D ambiguous. In germline, CDR1 is SGHVS, CDR2 FNYEAQ. V was clipped by 0 bases and J by 6 bases, with 8 bases between them. The CDR3 runs to 13 residues. CDR3 DNA: TGTGCCAGCAGCTTAGCGCGGGAGAATGGCTACACCTTC. Translated, it gives CASSLARENGYTF. Full variable domain (rest looked up from reference TRBV7-6 and TRBJ1-2): GAGVSQSPRYKVTKRGQDVALRCDPISGHVSLYWYRQALGQGPEFLTYFNYEAQQDKSGLPNDRFSAERPEGSISTLTIQRTEQRDSAMYRCASSLARENGYTFGSGTRLTVV.

The chain uses TRBV14 and TRBJ2-1; D might be TRBD2 (5 bases). The CDR3 is made up of 13 amino acids. Germline loops: CDR1 SGHDN, CDR2 FVKESK. The V gene lost 5 bases and the J gene lost 8 bases, with 13 bases spanning the gap. This chain's CDR3 is CASSTLTRDEQFF. CDR3 in DNA: TGTGCCAGCAGCACGTTAACTAGAGATGAGCAGTTCTTC.

V gene TRBV15 combines with J gene TRBJ1-2; D remains unclear. V lost 3 bases and J lost 0, with 11 bases in between. Germline CDR1 is LNHNV and CDR2 is YYDKDF (reference sequence). The CDR3 has 15 residues. CDR3 loop: CATSSSADPNYGYTF. The CDR3 region has the DNA TGTGCCACCAGCAGTTCCGCAGACCCTAACTATGGCTACACCTTC.

This chain connects TRBV5-1 to TRBJ1-5; 8 bases fit TRBD1. Germline values: CDR1 SGHRS, CDR2 YFSETQ. With V trimmed by 0 bases and J by 4 bases, 3 bases remained unmatched. The CDR3 length is 15 residues. CDR3 protein: CASSLAGQANQPQHF. The CDR3 DNA reads as TGCGCCAGCAGCTTGGCGGGACAGGCTAATCAGCCCCAGCATTTT. The variable domain in full, completed from reference TRBV5-1 and TRBJ1-5, reads KAGVTQTPRYLIKTRGQQVTLSCSPISGHRSVSWYQQTPGQGLQFLFEYFSETQRNKGNFPGRFSGRQFSNSRSEMNVSTLELGDSALYLCASSLAGQANQPQHFGDGTRLSIL.

V gene TRBV5-4 combines with J gene TRBJ2-2; D ambiguous. Germline CDR1 is SGHNT and CDR2 is YYREEE (reference sequence). This CDR3 contains 11 residues. Trimming stripped 4 bases from V and 6 bases from J, with 4 bases between. The CDR3 here is CASSKAGELFF. In DNA, the CDR3 is TGTGCCAGCAGCAAGGCCGGGGAGCTGTTTTTT.

The genes are TRBV7-2 and TRBJ2-7; no definite D call. V was shortened by 1 base and J by 0 bases, with 7 bases between the two germline ends. Germline CDR1 reads SGHTA; CDR2 reads FQGNSA. CDR3 length: 14 residues. The CDR3 sequence: CASSLGVVSYEQYF. DNA for the CDR3: TGTGCCAGCAGCTTAGGGGTCGTCTCCTACGAGCAGTACTTC.

The genes are TRBV7-6 and TRBJ2-1; D perhaps matches TRBD2 (7 bases). Trimming stripped 1 base from V and 8 bases from J, with 12 bases between. CDR1 SGHVS and CDR2 FNYEAQ come from the germline V gene. This CDR3 comprises 14 residues. CDR3: CASSLVGGRDEQFF. The CDR3 DNA follows: TGTGCCAGCAGCTTAGTGGGGGGGCGTGATGAGCAGTTCTTC. The full variable domain, with the rest looked up from reference TRBV7-6 and TRBJ2-1, is GAGVSQSPRYKVTKRGQDVALRCDPISGHVSLYWYRQALGQGPEFLTYFNYEAQQDKSGLPNDRFSAERPEGSISTLTIQRTEQRDSAMYRCASSLVGGRDEQFFGPGTRLTVL.